This passage covers 20 T cell receptor beta chains from one sample sequenced in a study of identical twins. Each CDR3 protein is one row after TCRdb ran MiXCR on the 5' RACE reads. The sample shows around 690,000 distinct CDR3 sequences, about 20% of them seen only once. The data were also submitted as part of a second study, on T cells expressing NK-cell markers.

Sequenced: PBMCs. These TCRs come from a woman aged 18-29 years in good health.

This chain joins TRBV5-1 and TRBJ2-2; perhaps D is TRBD1 or TRBD2 (5 bases each). Germline CDR1 SGHRS, CDR2 YFSETQ. V was clipped by 6 bases and J by 5 bases, with 20 bases between them. The CDR3 loop spans 16 amino acids. The DNA of the CDR3 is TGCGCCAGCAAATTAACAGGCGGCACGGGAACCGGGGAGCTGTTTTTT. Protein: CASKLTGGTGTGELFF.

The V gene is TRBV7-2, the J gene TRBJ2-5; D perhaps matches TRBD2 (6 bases). Germline CDR1 and CDR2: SGHTA and FQGNSA. Trimming removed 6 bases from V and 5 bases from J, with 16 bases in between. The CDR3 loop spans 14 amino acids. CDR3 DNA: TGTGCCAGCAGGCAGGCTAGCGTTAAGGAGACCCAGTACTTC. This translates into CASRQASVKETQYF.

This rearrangement joins TRBV7-9 to TRBJ2-1; 10 nucleotides line up with TRBD1. Germline trimming cut 5 bases from V and 8 bases from J; bases unmatched to any gene: 12. This CDR3 spans 16 amino acids. CDR1 SEHNR and CDR2 FQNEAQ come from the germline V gene (reference sequence). The DNA of the CDR3 is TGTGCCAGCAGCCTGGGTCGGACAGGGGGTTCCGATGAGCAGTTCTTC. It translates to CASSLGRTGGSDEQFF.

This clonotype was picked up a small number of times. This rearrangement joins TRBV5-1 to TRBJ1-1; 12 positions match TRBD1. J was trimmed by 1 base and V by 4 bases; bases with no gene match: 5. The CDR3 runs to 16 residues. Germline lookup yields CDR1 SGHRS and CDR2 YFSETQ. The CDR3 coding sequence is TGCGCCAGCAGCGGGACAGGGGGCGGTGGGAACACTGAAGCTTTCTTT. Translated: CASSGTGGGGNTEAFF.

This clonotype was observed a few times. The chain combines TRBV12-3 or TRBV12-4 with TRBJ1-1; 11 positions match TRBD1. The V segment lost 6 bases and the J segment 3 bases; nucleotides outside the gene matches: 3. There are 14 residues in the CDR3. This CDR3 reads CASRTGQGDTEAFF. Written as DNA, the CDR3 is TGTGCCAGCAGAACGGGACAGGGGGACACTGAAGCTTTCTTT.

Only a few counts were recorded for this clonotype. The chain has TRBV6-1 and TRBJ2-3; the match to TRBD2 covers 8 bases. The ends lost 1 base at V and 2 bases at J; junction bases unmatched: 11. Germline-derived CDR1 and CDR2 are MNHNS and SASEGT. CDR3 length equals 18 residues. CDR3 DNA sequence: TGTGCCAGCAGTGAAGGGTCCTTCACGGGAGGGGTCACAGATACGCAGTATTTT. This sequence encodes CASSEGSFTGGVTDTQYF.

The chain carries TRBV29-1 and TRBJ2-7; unclear D gene. Germline CDR1 is SQVTM and CDR2 is ANQGSEA. The CDR3 is 11 amino acids. The germline V and J ends were trimmed by 5 bases and 6 bases, with 11 bases remaining between them. The CDR3 nucleotides are TGCAGCGTTCGCCAGAGAGGCGAGCAGTACTTC. Translating it yields CSVRQRGEQYF.

The V gene is TRBV20-1, the J gene TRBJ2-1, with a possible D match to TRBD2 (5 bases). Per the germline V gene, CDR1 is DFQATT and CDR2 is SNEGSKA (reference sequence). There are 14 residues in the CDR3. Deletions cut 3 bases from V and 0 bases from J, with 9 bases between. CDR3: CSASVAGSYNEQFF. CDR3 DNA sequence: TGCAGTGCTAGTGTGGCGGGCTCCTACAATGAGCAGTTCTTC.

The genes are TRBV20-1 and TRBJ2-1; TRBD2 agrees at 12 bases. V lost 0 bases and J lost 4; bases outside the gene matches: 4. The CDR3 covers 16 residues. Germline V gene lookup returns CDR1 DFQATT and CDR2 SNEGSKA (reference sequence). The CDR3 reads CSARDRTSGNYNEQFF. Written as DNA, the CDR3 is TGCAGTGCTAGAGATCGGACTAGCGGGAATTACAATGAGCAGTTCTTC.

This clonotype was detected only a few times. This chain joins TRBV20-1 and TRBJ2-3; either TRBD1 or TRBD2 may fit D (5 bases each). The CDR3 sequence is 14 residues long. Germline CDR1 is DFQATT and CDR2 is SNEGSKA (reference sequence). The V end was cut by 8 bases, the J end by 2 bases, with 17 bases between. The CDR3 nucleotides read TGCAGTCCGAAGGGACGCCAGCCCACAGATACGCAGTATTTT. It encodes CSPKGRQPTDTQYF.

In its sample, this clonotype was seen a few times. This chain uses TRBV29-1 with TRBJ2-3; TRBD2 matches at 14 bases. Germline V lookup: CDR1 SQVTM, CDR2 ANQGSEA. The CDR3 runs to 18 residues. V was pared by 6 bases and J by 1 base, with 12 bases of the junction left unmatched. CDR3 in amino acids: CSVAGLAGAGLGTDTQYF. CDR3 bases: TGCAGCGTGGCGGGACTAGCGGGAGCAGGTCTGGGCACAGATACGCAGTATTTT.

The rearrangement links TRBV12-3 or TRBV12-4 to TRBJ1-1, with 7 bases that match TRBD1. CDR3 length: 17 residues. V was clipped by 4 bases and J by 7 bases; unmatched bases: 18. The CDR3 sequence is CASSYRGGHRGTGEAFF. The CDR3, as DNA: TGTGCCAGCAGTTATCGGGGGGGGCACAGGGGCACGGGTGAAGCTTTCTTT.

The genes are TRBV20-1 and TRBJ2-1; D call uncertain. The CDR3 loop spans 11 amino acids. Trimming shortened V by 6 bases and J by 6 bases, and 9 bases separated the two germline ends. Germline assignment: CDR1 DFQATT and CDR2 SNEGSKA (reference sequence). The CDR3 DNA reads as TGCAGTGCAAGTTCGGGCAATGAGCAGTTCTTC. Amino acids: CSASSGNEQFF.

This clonotype was observed a few times. The rearrangement uses TRBV20-1 and TRBJ2-7; D gene ambiguous. The CDR3 spans 12 residues. The V end was cut by 6 bases, the J end by 4 bases, with 13 bases between. Germline values: CDR1 DFQATT, CDR2 SNEGSKA (reference sequence). CDR3 DNA sequence: TGCAGTGCCGGCCCATCTGCTTACGAGCAGTACTTC. This gives the protein CSAGPSAYEQYF.

There are a few counts of this clonotype. This rearrangement joins TRBV12-3 or TRBV12-4 to TRBJ2-5; 11 positions match TRBD2. Losses at the gene ends were 2 bases for V and 5 bases for J; bases not matched to a gene: 10. This CDR3 spans 17 amino acids. Written as DNA, the CDR3 is TGTGCCAGCAGTTTATATAGCGGGGGGGCAATTGGGGAGACCCAGTACTTC. Translation: CASSLYSGGAIGETQYF.

In DNA form, the CDR3 reads TGTGCCAGCTTTCTAGCGCGGGCGTACTTC. It codes for CASFLARAYF. The chain links TRBV2 to TRBJ2-7; D possibly corresponds to TRBD2 (6 bases). Germline V gene lookup returns CDR1 SNHLY and CDR2 FYNNEI. CDR3 length equals 10 residues. V gave up 8 bases and J gave up 12 bases, with 14 bases separating them.

The rearrangement links TRBV5-1 to TRBJ1-1; the match to TRBD1 covers 9 bases. V was clipped by 5 bases and J by 5 bases; unmatched bases: 13. Germline loops: CDR1 SGHRS, CDR2 YFSETQ. This CDR3 comprises 16 residues. The CDR3 nucleotides are TGCGCCAGCAGATCAGGAGGTGGGACAGGGCGAACTGAAGCTTTCTTT. Encoded protein: CASRSGGGTGRTEAFF.

CDR3 sequence: CASSLGWSRYEQYF. As DNA, the CDR3 is TGCGCCAGCAGCTTGGGTTGGAGTAGATACGAGCAGTACTTC. The rearrangement joins TRBV5-1 to TRBJ2-7, with D hard to call. The CDR3 has 14 amino acids. V lost 0 bases, J lost 4 bases, and 11 bases lay in between. The germline gives CDR1 SGHRS, CDR2 YFSETQ.

This clonotype showed up many times. This chain uses TRBV12-3 or TRBV12-4 with TRBJ2-1; D might be TRBD1 (6 bases). The CDR3 is 13 residues long. V lost 11 bases, J lost 8 bases, and 19 bases lay in between. Here the CDR3 DNA reads TGTGCCGGATCCCTCAACAGGGCTGATGAGCAGTTCTTC. Its translation is CAGSLNRADEQFF.

The chain recombines TRBV2 with TRBJ1-1; TRBD1 might be the D (6 bases). V was shortened by 5 bases and J by 0 bases, with 13 bases between the two germline ends. CDR1 is SNHLY and CDR2 is FYNNEI in the germline V gene. The CDR3 is 15 residues long. The CDR3 coding sequence is TGTGCCAGCAGTTACAGGGCTCGGATGAACACTGAAGCTTTCTTT. It codes for CASSYRARMNTEAFF.